This entry lists 8 T cell receptor beta chains sequenced from one sample in a study of patients and donors after allogeneic stem cell transplantation. TCRdb used MiXCR to reprocess the RT-PCR reads, holding one entry per CDR3 protein. The sample has about 89,000 distinct CDR3 sequences, around 48% seen once. Sequencing was done on a sample of blood, either unsorted or a sorted T cell fraction (not recorded which). The receptors were gathered from a human donor who was either an allogeneic HSCT recipient or a stem cell or donor lymphocyte infusion donor (not recorded which). It is not recorded whose cells these are; they may come from a transplant donor.

The V gene is TRBV29-1, the J gene TRBJ1-3, with 11 bases matching TRBD1. V gave up 5 bases and J gave up 3 bases; unmatched junction bases: 9. The CDR3 runs 16 residues. CDR1 is SQVTM and CDR2 is ANQGSEA in the germline V gene. Written as DNA, the CDR3 is TGCAGCGTTCAGGCCTGGACAGGGGGCTTTGGAAACACCATATATTTT. Translated: CSVQAWTGGFGNTIYF.

The chain is built from TRBV4-1 and TRBJ1-2; D is unclear. Germline loops: CDR1 MGHRA, CDR2 YSYEKL. Trimming stripped 0 bases from V and 8 bases from J, with 10 bases between. The CDR3 runs 13 residues. The CDR3 DNA follows: TGCGCCAGCAGCCAAGAAGCTTCGATGGGCTACACCTTC. The encoded protein is CASSQEASMGYTF.

The chain has TRBV4-3 and TRBJ1-2; 8 bases agree with TRBD1. The CDR3 is 17 residues long. Germline-derived CDR1 and CDR2 are LGHNA and YSLEER. V lost 0 bases, J lost 8 bases, and 14 bases stayed unmatched. CDR3: CASSQDQWTGRPGGYTF. The DNA of the CDR3 is TGCGCCAGCAGCCAAGATCAGTGGACAGGGCGGCCAGGGGGCTACACCTTC.

The chain is built from TRBV7-2 and TRBJ2-1, with D tentatively TRBD2 (6 bases). This CDR3 is built from 16 residues. Germline V gene data show CDR1 as SGHTA and CDR2 as FQGNSA. V was pared by 5 bases and J by 7 bases, with 21 bases between. The CDR3 spells CASSPLSLPGGNEQFF. CDR3 bases: TGTGCCAGCAGCCCTCTAAGCCTACCCGGGGGTAATGAGCAGTTCTTC.

CDR3 in amino acids: CASSLGGSEAFF. The DNA for the CDR3 is TGTGCCAGCAGTTTAGGGGGCTCTGAAGCTTTCTTT. The V gene is TRBV12-3 or TRBV12-4, the J gene TRBJ1-1, with D perhaps TRBD1 (5 bases). The V gene lost 1 base and the J gene lost 6 bases, with 6 bases spanning the gap. The CDR3 covers 12 residues.

V usage is TRBV7-9 and J usage is TRBJ1-4, with D possibly matching TRBD1 (5 bases). V lost 4 bases to trimming and J lost 0 bases, with 15 bases between them. CDR1 is SEHNR and CDR2 is FQNEAQ in the germline V gene (reference sequence). The CDR3 consists of 17 residues. In DNA, the CDR3 is TGTGCCAGCAGCTCCAGAGGGGCGACTGCAACTAATGAAAAACTGTTTTTT. Translation gives CASSSRGATATNEKLFF. Supplemented by reference TRBV7-9 and TRBJ1-4, the full variable domain reads DTGVSQNPRHKITKRGQNVTFRCDPISEHNRLYWYRQTLGQGPEFLTYFQNEAQLEKSRLLSDRFSAERPKGSFSTLEIQRTEQGDSAMYLCASSSRGATATNEKLFFGSGTQLSVL.

This clonotype was seen a handful of times. In DNA, the CDR3 is TGCAGTGCTAGAGGCCCCAGCCACAGGGCCCTAGTGTGGACTGAAGCTTTCTTT. Its translation: CSARGPSHRALVWTEAFF. The gene calls are TRBV20-1 and TRBJ1-1, with D maybe TRBD1 (6 bases). Germline V gives CDR1 DFQATT, CDR2 SNEGSKA (reference sequence). The CDR3 spans 18 residues. The V end was cut by 1 base, the J end by 5 bases, with 26 bases between.

This clonotype was seen more than once but under ten times. The V and J genes are TRBV10-3 and TRBJ1-2; unclear D gene. This CDR3 spans 14 amino acids. Trimming took 0 bases from V and 4 from J, leaving 9 bases between them. Germline V gives CDR1 ENHRY, CDR2 SYGVKD. The CDR3 loop is CAISESLGGYGYTF. CDR3 nucleotides: TGTGCCATCAGTGAGTCCCTAGGCGGCTATGGCTACACCTTC.